The rows below give T cell receptor beta chains drawn from one sample of a study of Ad26.COV2.S vaccination and SARS-CoV-2 variants. TCRdb's copy holds only in-frame clones and misses some; the assay was immunoSEQ multiplex PCR. Of about 440,000 clones in the sample, roughly 88% were seen once. The sequencing used peripheral blood, collected in a trial of Ad26.COV2.S vaccine versus placebo. All receptors come from a person aged 18-65 years who received the Ad26.COV2.S COVID-19 vaccine or a placebo. CDR3s include the opening cysteine and the closing phenylalanine or tryptophan. The D gene is left open where the match is weak. A clone size is listed for some rows: how often the clone was seen (once, few, many), or a class if it is expanded.

. . TRBJ1-5 TRBV3-1/TRBV3-2 TGTGCCAGCAGCCAAGGGACAGTTAGCAATCAGCCCCAGCATTTT CASSQGTVSNQPQHF
. . TRBJ2-6 TRBV28 TGTGCCAGCAGTCCCCTAGGCTCTGGGGCCAACGTCCTGACTTTC CASSPLGSGANVLTF
. TRBD2 TRBJ2-1 TRBV25-1 TGTGCCAGCGGGCTAGCGGGAGCTACTGAGCAGTTCTTC CASGLAGATEQFF
. . TRBJ2-3 TRBV7-3 TGTGCCAGCAGCACCGACAGCACAGATACGCAGTATTTT CASSTDSTDTQYF
. . TRBJ2-7 TRBV21-1 TGTGCCAGTGAGAGGGACAGAAGCTCCTACGAGCAGTACTTC CASERDRSSYEQYF
. . TRBJ1-3 TRBV5-4 TGTGCCAGCAGCTTGGCCGGGACTGGAAACACCATATATTTT CASSLAGTGNTIYF
. TRBD1 TRBJ2-7 TRBV29-1 TGCAGCGTGGGGGAACAGGGGTACGAGCAGTACTTC CSVGEQGYEQYF
. . TRBJ2-2 TRBV14 TGTGCCAGCAGCCAAGTCCGGGCCCACGGGGAGCTGTTTTTT CASSQVRAHGELFF
. . TRBJ2-7 TRBV5-5 TGTGCCAGCAGCTTCTTAACAGGGAAATCCTACGAGCAGTACTTC CASSFLTGKSYEQYF
. . TRBJ2-7 TRBV14 TGTGCCAGCAGCCAAGATTGGGGCTACGAGCAGTACTTC CASSQDWGYEQYF
once . TRBJ2-6 TRBV5-4 TGTGCCAGCAGCTCGGACTTGGGTGGGGCCAACGTCCTGACTTTC CASSSDLGGANVLTF
. . TRBJ2-2 TRBV7-8 TGTGCCAGCAGCCGAGAAACAGGAAACACCGGGGAGCTGTTTTTT CASSRETGNTGELFF
. . TRBJ2-7 TRBV5-4 TGTGCCAGCAGCTTTGGGGTTAGCTCCTACGAGCAGTACTTC CASSFGVSSYEQYF
. . TRBJ2-5 TRBV6-5 TGTGCCAGCAGTTACGGGGGGAGCACCCAGTACTTC CASSYGGSTQYF
. . TRBJ2-5 TRBV12-3/TRBV12-4 TGTGCCAGCAGTGCCATACGGGAGACCCAGTACTTC CASSAIRETQYF
. . TRBJ2-7 TRBV11-2 TGTGCCAGCAGCCTCCGGCTCGGCGACTACGAGCAGTACTTC CASSLRLGDYEQYF
. . TRBJ1-1 TRBV13 TGTGCCAGCAGCGGAGGGGGTGATAACACTGAAGCTTTCTTT CASSGGGDNTEAFF
. . TRBJ1-2 TRBV6-5 TGTGCCAGCAGCCAAACACGGACCGGGGGCTACACCTTC CASSQTRTGGYTF
. TRBD2 TRBJ2-7 TRBV28 TGTGCCAGCAGTCCCCCTGCGGGAGCCCTCTACGAGCAGTACTTC CASSPPAGALYEQYF
. . TRBJ2-1 TRBV18 TGTGCCAGCTCACCCCGAGGTGGTGAGCAGTTCTTC CASSPRGGEQFF
. . TRBJ2-1 TRBV15 TGTGCCACCAGCAGAGATGTTCCGGGGAGCTCCTACAATGAGCAGTTCTTC CATSRDVPGSSYNEQFF
. . TRBJ1-2 TRBV12-3/TRBV12-4 TGTGCCAGCAGTTTTCAGGGACACTATGGCTACACCTTC CASSFQGHYGYTF
. TRBD1 TRBJ2-7 TRBV28 TGTGCCAGCAGTTTATTCGGTCGACTAGGACAGGGAAACTACGAGCAGTACTTC CASSLFGRLGQGNYEQYF
few . TRBJ2-1 TRBV6-2/TRBV6-3 TGTGCCAGCAGTGGCCAAAACTACAATGAGCAGTTCTTC CASSGQNYNEQFF
. TRBD1 TRBJ1-5 TRBV5-6 TGTGCCAGCAGCCAGGGACAGCTCAATCAGCCCCAGCATTTT CASSQGQLNQPQHF
. . TRBJ2-7 TRBV28 TGTGCCAGCAAGGATGTGGGGGCGGGGATCTACGAGCAGTACTTC CASKDVGAGIYEQYF
. . TRBJ1-5 TRBV6-6 TGTGCCAGCAGCCCCATGGGGGTAGGACAGCCCCAGCATTTT CASSPMGVGQPQHF
. . TRBJ2-1 TRBV6-2/TRBV6-3 TGTGCCAGCAGTTCGCCAGGGGTAGGGTGGATGAATGAGCAGTTCTTC CASSSPGVGWMNEQFF
. . TRBJ2-7 TRBV28 TGTGCCAGCAGTTTATCTCCTCCGATTGAAAAACTGGACAGTAAGTACGAGCAGTACTTC CASSLSPPIEKLDSKYEQYF
. . TRBJ2-5 TRBV24-1 TGTGCCACCAGTGACATAACAGGGCTAGAGACCCAGTACTTC CATSDITGLETQYF
. TRBD2 TRBJ2-3 TRBV18 TGTGCCAGCTCACCCGGACTAGATCCGCACACAGATACGCAGTATTTT CASSPGLDPHTDTQYF
. . TRBJ2-7 TRBV19 TGTGCCAGTAGCGACAGCGCCTACGAGCAGTACTTC CASSDSAYEQYF